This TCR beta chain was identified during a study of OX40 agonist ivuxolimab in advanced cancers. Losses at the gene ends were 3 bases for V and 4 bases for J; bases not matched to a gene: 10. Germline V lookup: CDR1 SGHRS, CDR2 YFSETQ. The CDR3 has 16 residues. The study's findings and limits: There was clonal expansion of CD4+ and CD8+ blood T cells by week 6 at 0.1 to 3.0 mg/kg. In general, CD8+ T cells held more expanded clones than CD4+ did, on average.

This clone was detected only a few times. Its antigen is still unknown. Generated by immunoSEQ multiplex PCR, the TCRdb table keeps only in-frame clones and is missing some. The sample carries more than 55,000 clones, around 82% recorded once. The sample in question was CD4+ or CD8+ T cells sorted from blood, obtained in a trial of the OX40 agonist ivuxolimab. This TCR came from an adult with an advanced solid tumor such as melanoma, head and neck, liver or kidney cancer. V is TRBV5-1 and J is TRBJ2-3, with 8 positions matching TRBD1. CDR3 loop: CASSSAGGLAADTQYF. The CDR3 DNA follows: TGCGCCAGCAGCTCCGCAGGGGGCTTGGCCGCAGATACGCAGTATTTT.